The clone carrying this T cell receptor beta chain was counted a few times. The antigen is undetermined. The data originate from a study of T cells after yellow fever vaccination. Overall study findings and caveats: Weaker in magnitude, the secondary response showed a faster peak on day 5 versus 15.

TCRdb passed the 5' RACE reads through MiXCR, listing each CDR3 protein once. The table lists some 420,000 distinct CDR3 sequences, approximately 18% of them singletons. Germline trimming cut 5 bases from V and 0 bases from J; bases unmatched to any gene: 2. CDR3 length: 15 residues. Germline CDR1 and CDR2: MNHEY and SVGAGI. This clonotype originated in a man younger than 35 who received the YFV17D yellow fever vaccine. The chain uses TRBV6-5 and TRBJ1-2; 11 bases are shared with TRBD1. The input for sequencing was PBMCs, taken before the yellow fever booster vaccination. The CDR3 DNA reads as TGTGCCAGCAGTCCGGGACAGGGGGCTAACTATGGCTACACCTTC. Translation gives CASSPGQGANYGYTF.